The 19 T cell receptor beta chains below were found in one sample sequenced in a study of PD-L1 blockade in urothelial cancer. Profiling relied on immunoSEQ multiplex PCR, and the TCRdb table lists in-frame clones only, not all of them. The sample includes more than 45,000 clones, around 87% of them seen just once. The specimen comprised PBMCs, sampled around atezolizumab (anti-PD-L1) treatment. The origin of the receptors is a man aged 55-75 years with urothelial cancer.

This chain links TRBV5-1 with TRBJ2-3; the match to TRBD2 covers 9 bases. Germline V gives CDR1 SGHRS, CDR2 YFSETQ. The CDR3 is 18 amino acids. Losses at the gene ends were 3 bases for V and 5 bases for J; bases not matched to a gene: 16. The DNA for the CDR3 is TGCGCCAGCAGCTCCGGCCCGGGACTAGCCCGCGCGGGAGATACGCAGTATTTT. Residues: CASSSGPGLARAGDTQYF. Drawing the rest from reference TRBV5-1 and TRBJ2-3, the complete variable domain is KAGVTQTPRYLIKTRGQQVTLSCSPISGHRSVSWYQQTPGQGLQFLFEYFSETQRNKGNFPGRFSGRQFSNSRSEMNVSTLELGDSALYLCASSSGPGLARAGDTQYFGPGTRLTVL.

The CDR3 DNA sequence: TGTGCCAGCAGCCTGAGACAGCAGGCCCTCTATGGCTACACCTTC. Amino acid sequence: CASSLRQQALYGYTF. This rearrangement joins TRBV4-2 to TRBJ1-2; D perhaps matches TRBD1 (5 bases). Germline CDR1 is LGHNA and CDR2 is YNFKEQ. Trimming took off 4 bases at V and 4 bases at J, with 16 bases between the two ends. CDR3 size: 15 residues.

This rearrangement joins TRBV4-2 to TRBJ1-1; D remains unclear. This CDR3 has 12 residues. The V gene lost 4 bases and the J gene lost 3 bases, with 6 bases spanning the gap. Per germline, CDR1 LGHNA and CDR2 YNFKEQ. CDR3 sequence: CASSLQYTEAFF. As DNA, the CDR3 is TGTGCCAGCAGCCTTCAATACACTGAAGCTTTCTTT.

The CDR3 sequence is CASSPSGSSYEQYF. In DNA, the CDR3 is TGTGCCAGCAGTCCTAGCGGGAGCTCCTACGAGCAGTACTTC. V is TRBV28 and J is TRBJ2-7; 10 bases agree with TRBD2. From germline, CDR1 is MDHEN and CDR2 SYDVKM. The CDR3 runs to 14 residues. V trimming: 5 bases; J trimming: 0 bases; junction bases outside the gene matches: 1.

The V call is TRBV15, the J call TRBJ2-3, with 8 bases identical to TRBD2. Germline values: CDR1 LNHNV, CDR2 YYDKDF (reference sequence). This CDR3 contains 13 residues. With V trimmed by 6 bases and J by 6 bases, 5 bases remained unmatched. CDR3 amino acids: CATSRGGMDTQYF. CDR3 bases: TGTGCCACCAGTCGGGGGGGCATGGATACGCAGTATTTT. The full variable domain, in which reference TRBV15 and TRBJ2-3 provide the parts outside the CDR3, is DAMVIQNPRYQVTQFGKPVTLSCSQTLNHNVMYWYQQKSSQAPKLLFHYYDKDFNNEADTPDNFQSRRPNTSFCFLDIRSPGLGDTAMYLCATSRGGMDTQYFGPGTRLTVL.

This clone was counted once. V usage is TRBV7-3 and J usage is TRBJ2-2, with a weak D call TRBD2 (6 bases). This CDR3 contains 16 residues. The V end was cut by 0 bases, the J end by 1 base, with 9 bases between. Germline V gene lookup returns CDR1 SGHTA and CDR2 FQGTGA. CDR3 in DNA: TGTGCCAGCAGCTTAACGGAGGGTGGGAACACCGGGGAGCTGTTTTTT. It yields the protein CASSLTEGGNTGELFF. Full variable domain (outside the CDR3, taken from reference TRBV7-3 and TRBJ2-2): GAGVSQTPSNKVTEKGKYVELRCDPISGHTALYWYRQSLGQGPEFLIYFQGTGAADDSGLPNDRFFAVRPEGSVSTLKIQRTERGDSAVYLCASSLTEGGNTGELFFGEGSRLTVL.

The chain has TRBV7-8 and TRBJ1-1; weak D call: TRBD1 (5 bases). In germline, CDR1 is SGHVS, CDR2 FQNEAQ. The CDR3 totals 15 residues. V was shortened by 1 base and J by 11 bases, with 20 bases between the two germline ends. The CDR3 protein is CASSLDTQGFLGAFF. CDR3 nucleotide sequence: TGTGCCAGCAGCTTAGATACCCAGGGTTTCCTAGGGGCTTTCTTT. The full variable domain, rest sourced from reference TRBV7-8 and TRBJ1-1, is GAGVSQSPRYKVAKRGQDVALRCDPISGHVSLFWYQQALGQGPEFLTYFQNEAQLDKSGLPSDRFFAERPEGSVSTLKIQRTQQEDSAVYLCASSLDTQGFLGAFFGQGTRLTVV.

The V gene is TRBV6-1, the J gene TRBJ2-1; 7 bases are a match to TRBD1. Per germline, CDR1 MNHNS and CDR2 SASEGT. The CDR3 is made up of 16 amino acids. Germline trimming cut 2 bases from V and 9 bases from J; bases unmatched to any gene: 13. The CDR3 coding sequence is TGTGCCAGCAGTGAATACGAGACAGGGAGATACGGTGAGCAGTTCTTC. It encodes CASSEYETGRYGEQFF.

J is TRBJ2-6 and V is TRBV4-1, with D possibly TRBD2 on 6 matching bases. V was pared by 4 bases and J by 0 bases, with 10 bases between. Germline values: CDR1 MGHRA, CDR2 YSYEKL. The CDR3 totals 16 residues. The CDR3 DNA is TGCGCCAGCAGCCGCCGGAGGGACTCTGGGGCCAACGTCCTGACTTTC. This codes for CASSRRRDSGANVLTF.

The rearrangement joins TRBV5-1 to TRBJ2-5, with D uncertain. V lost 0 bases and J 3 bases, leaving 9 bases between the germline ends. The CDR3 consists of 14 residues. Germline V gene sequence: CDR1 SGHRS, CDR2 YFSETQ. The CDR3 reads CASSLGPVKETQYF. The CDR3 nucleotides read TGCGCCAGCAGCTTGGGTCCGGTCAAAGAGACCCAGTACTTC. Filled out from reference TRBV5-1 and TRBJ2-5, the complete variable domain reads KAGVTQTPRYLIKTRGQQVTLSCSPISGHRSVSWYQQTPGQGLQFLFEYFSETQRNKGNFPGRFSGRQFSNSRSEMNVSTLELGDSALYLCASSLGPVKETQYFGPGTRLLVL.

The chain uses TRBV5-1 and TRBJ1-2; 8 nucleotides align to TRBD1. Germline V gene lookup returns CDR1 SGHRS and CDR2 YFSETQ. With 4 bases clipped from V and 5 bases from J, the junction kept 16 bases outside the gene matches. CDR3 length: 17 amino acids. The CDR3 DNA follows: TGCGCCAGCAGCCTGGAGGGACAGGCGGTCTTTGGGTATGGCTACACCTTC. It translates to CASSLEGQAVFGYGYTF.

The CDR3 here is CASSENRGEQFF. CDR3 bases: TGTGCCAGCAGTGAAAACAGGGGTGAGCAGTTCTTC. The chain links TRBV2 to TRBJ2-1, with 7 bases lining up with TRBD1. The CDR3 runs to 12 residues. Trimming removed 2 bases from V and 9 bases from J; junction bases left unmatched: 1. CDR1 is SNHLY and CDR2 is FYNNEI in the germline V gene.

The chain employs TRBV27 and TRBJ2-1; TRBD2 aligns across 14 bases. V shed 5 bases and J 9 bases; nucleotides not matched to a gene: 9. In germline, CDR1 is MNHEY, CDR2 SMNVEV (reference sequence). The length of the CDR3 is 16 residues. For the CDR3, the DNA is TGTGCCAGCAGTCTCGGGACTAGCGGGAGTAGGCTTGAGCAGTTCTTC. This translates into CASSLGTSGSRLEQFF.

The chain joins TRBV5-1 to TRBJ1-2, with D unresolved. Germline V gene data show CDR1 as SGHRS and CDR2 as YFSETQ. V lost 0 bases and J lost 1, with 7 bases in between. The CDR3 sequence is 14 residues long. The CDR3, as DNA: TGCGCCAGCAGCTTGGATTCCAATAACTATGGCTACACCTTC. This sequence encodes CASSLDSNNYGYTF.

The chain combines TRBV7-2 with TRBJ2-5, with 13 positions matching TRBD2. This CDR3 contains 19 residues. Germline lookup yields CDR1 SGHTA and CDR2 FQGNSA. J gave up 5 bases and V 0 bases, and 12 bases lay outside the gene matches. The CDR3, as DNA: TGTGCCAGCAGCTTAGCGCCCCCCGGACTAGCGGGAGTCGCGGAGACCCAGTACTTC. This codes for CASSLAPPGLAGVAETQYF. The entire variable domain, with the rest obtained from reference TRBV7-2 and TRBJ2-5, is as follows: GAGVSQSPSNKVTEKGKDVELRCDPISGHTALYWYRQSLGQGLEFLIYFQGNSAPDKSGLPSDRFSAERTGGSVSTLTIQRTQQEDSAVYLCASSLAPPGLAGVAETQYFGPGTRLLVL.

V gene TRBV4-3 combines with J gene TRBJ2-1, with 8 bases aligning to TRBD1. J lost 9 bases, V lost 0 bases, and 4 bases had no gene match. Germline V gives CDR1 LGHNA, CDR2 YSLEER. The CDR3 runs 14 residues. CDR3 sequence reads: CASSQEDRGGEQFF. CDR3 nucleotides: TGCGCCAGCAGCCAAGAAGACAGGGGTGGTGAGCAGTTCTTC.

This chain joins TRBV14 and TRBJ2-1, with 7 bases matching TRBD2. Germline V gene data show CDR1 as SGHDN and CDR2 as FVKESK. Unmatched junction bases numbered 12, after V lost 0 bases and J lost 4 bases. There are 18 residues in the CDR3. The chain's CDR3 is CASSQDPTPGLLYNEQFF. CDR3 DNA: TGTGCCAGCAGCCAAGATCCTACACCGGGACTACTATACAATGAGCAGTTCTTC.

This clone was seen only once. The chain combines TRBV28 with TRBJ2-6, with a tentative D call TRBD2 (6 bases). Trimming removed 5 bases from V and 4 bases from J, with 12 bases in between. Germline CDR1 MDHEN, CDR2 SYDVKM. The CDR3 is made up of 15 amino acids. In DNA form, the CDR3 reads TGTGCCAGCAGTAGTCGGGGGTCAGGGGCCAACGTCCTGACTTTC. Amino acid sequence: CASSSRGSGANVLTF.

The V and J genes are TRBV29-1 and TRBJ2-3, with TRBD2 as a possible D gene (7 bases). The CDR3 is made up of 15 amino acids. CDR1 and CDR2 (germline): SQVTM, ANQGSEA. Trimming removed 4 bases at V and 0 bases at J, with 14 bases between. CDR3 region: CSVGGGGGSTDTQYF. The CDR3 DNA reads as TGCAGCGTTGGGGGAGGGGGGGGTAGCACAGATACGCAGTATTTT.